The 24 T cell receptor beta chains listed next were all sequenced from one sample in a study of shared clonotypes between healthy human individuals. Produced via immunoSEQ multiplex PCR; TCRdb's table is partial and in-frame only. This table holds about 300,000 clones, approximately 79% found once. Source material: memory CD4+ T cells sorted from blood. Subset indicated: CD45RA-negative fraction. These receptors came from a man aged 30 to 39 in good health.

The chain couples TRBV29-1 to TRBJ2-7; 8 bases are a match to TRBD1. V shed 7 bases, J shed 4 bases, and the junction held 12 bases outside the gene matches. CDR1 and CDR2 (germline): SQVTM, ANQGSEA. The CDR3 covers 14 residues. CDR3 loop: CSASMTGDRYEQYF. DNA of the CDR3: TGCAGCGCCTCCATGACAGGGGACCGATACGAGCAGTACTTC.

The chain employs TRBV19 and TRBJ1-2, with D unclear. The CDR3 is made up of 13 amino acids. The ends were cut back, 2 bases at V and 6 bases at J, with 10 bases in the middle. CDR1 LNHDA and CDR2 SQIVND come from the germline V gene (reference sequence). For the CDR3, the DNA is TGTGCCAGTAGTATACGAGGGAGGAATGGCTACACCTTC. This sequence encodes CASSIRGRNGYTF.

The chain links TRBV5-8 to TRBJ2-3, with D possibly called TRBD1 or TRBD2 (5 bases each). V lost 4 bases and J 2 bases, leaving 17 bases between the germline ends. The length of the CDR3 is 16 residues. Germline V gene data show CDR1 as SGHTS and CDR2 as YDEGEE. DNA for the CDR3: TGTGCCAGCAGCGGGGACGGAGGTGGAATCACAGATACGCAGTATTTT. Protein product: CASSGDGGGITDTQYF.

V usage is TRBV5-5 and J usage is TRBJ1-1; weak D call: TRBD1 (6 bases). The CDR3 runs 15 residues. V was cut by 1 base and J by 4 bases, with 14 bases left in between. Germline CDR1 reads SGHKS; CDR2 reads YYEKEE (reference sequence). CDR3 DNA: TGTGCCAGCAGCTTGTTACAGGGAGAAATCACTGAAGCTTTCTTT. Translation gives CASSLLQGEITEAFF.

CDR3 amino acids: CASSPLGSGRNEQFF. The CDR3 DNA reads TGTGCCAGCAGCCCACTTGGAAGCGGGAGAAATGAGCAGTTCTTC. The chain links TRBV11-2 to TRBJ2-1; TRBD2 matches at 8 bases. CDR1 is SGHAT, CDR2 FQNNGV, per germline. Trimming removed 5 bases from V and 7 bases from J; junction bases left unmatched: 10. The length of the CDR3 is 15 residues. Full variable domain (remainder filled in from reference TRBV11-2 and TRBJ2-1): EAGVAQSPRYKIIEKRQSVAFWCNPISGHATLYWYQQILGQGPKLLIQFQNNGVVDDSQLPKDRFSAERLKGVDSTLKIQPAKLEDSAVYLCASSPLGSGRNEQFFGPGTRLTVL.

This sequence joins TRBV29-1 and TRBJ2-7; tentative D call: TRBD2 (6 bases). The germline V gene encodes CDR1 SQVTM and CDR2 ANQGSEA. V was pared by 3 bases and J by 6 bases, with 12 bases between. The CDR3 consists of 12 residues. The CDR3 nucleotides read TGCAGCGTTGATGATTGGGGAGGCGAGCAGTACTTC. It specifies CSVDDWGGEQYF.

The J gene is TRBJ2-6, the V gene TRBV5-4; D is unclear. Germline CDR1 is SGHNT and CDR2 is YYREEE (reference sequence). Trimming took off 5 bases at V and 1 base at J, with 7 bases between the two ends. The CDR3 totals 14 residues. CDR3 coding DNA: TGTGCCAGCAGAAAAGCTTCTGGGGCCAACGTCCTGACTTTC. Its translation is CASRKASGANVLTF.

Here the CDR3 reads CASKISGRNNEQFF. The CDR3 nucleotides are TGTGCCAGCAAGATTTCTGGCCGGAACAATGAGCAGTTCTTC. The gene calls are TRBV6-5 and TRBJ2-1; D unclear. V shed 7 bases and J shed 5 bases, with 15 bases lying between them. This CDR3 has 14 residues. From germline, CDR1 is MNHEY and CDR2 SVGAGI.

The chain carries TRBV27 and TRBJ2-7; D is perhaps TRBD1 or TRBD2 (6 bases each). CDR1 is MNHEY and CDR2 is SMNVEV in the germline V gene (reference sequence). CDR3 size: 14 residues. Trimming pared 4 bases from V and 4 bases from J, leaving 14 bases between. This CDR3 reads CASSSLTGAYEQYF. DNA for the CDR3: TGTGCCAGCAGTTCCCTGACGGGGGCGTACGAGCAGTACTTC.

The chain uses TRBV5-4 and TRBJ2-2; D is uncertain. Germline CDR1 reads SGHNT; CDR2 reads YYREEE (reference sequence). The CDR3 consists of 17 residues. Trimming removed 2 bases at V and 3 bases at J, with 17 bases between. The CDR3 loop is CASSLLSDIGYTGELFF. CDR3 DNA: TGTGCCAGCAGCTTACTGAGTGACATAGGGTACACCGGGGAGCTGTTTTTT.

This rearrangement joins TRBV7-9 to TRBJ2-1; 9 bases agree with TRBD1. The CDR3 has 18 residues. With V trimmed by 4 bases and J by 10 bases, 20 bases remained unmatched. Germline CDR1 and CDR2: SEHNR and FQNEAQ (reference sequence). CDR3 bases: TGTGCCAGCAGCTCGGTGGCCGGGACAGGGATTAGGGGCGGCGAGCAGTTCTTC. This sequence encodes CASSSVAGTGIRGGEQFF.

V is TRBV10-3 and J is TRBJ1-1, with D unresolved. Germline V gives CDR1 ENHRY, CDR2 SYGVKD. This CDR3 comprises 12 residues. V was shortened by 5 bases and J by 6 bases, with 10 bases between the two germline ends. The chain's CDR3 is CAISNQEAEAFF. The CDR3 nucleotides are TGTGCCATCAGTAACCAGGAGGCTGAAGCTTTCTTT.

This rearrangement joins TRBV7-7 to TRBJ2-5, with D possibly being TRBD1 or TRBD2 (5 bases each). This CDR3 is 14 amino acids long. Per germline, CDR1 SSHAT and CDR2 FNYEAQ (reference sequence). V lost 5 bases, J lost 2 bases, and 12 bases lay in between. The CDR3 protein is CASSLSGTQETQYF. CDR3 DNA: TGTGCCAGCAGCCTATCCGGGACGCAAGAGACCCAGTACTTC.

This clone was picked up one time. The chain carries TRBV5-4 and TRBJ2-1; tentative D call: TRBD2 (6 bases). Trimming cost V 4 bases and J 6 bases, with 11 bases left between them. The CDR3 contains 13 residues. Germline CDR1 reads SGHNT; CDR2 reads YYREEE (reference sequence). The DNA of the CDR3 is TGTGCCAGCAGCGGAGCGGGCCTCAATGAGCAGTTCTTC. This gives the protein CASSGAGLNEQFF.

The genes are TRBV4-3 and TRBJ2-1; D might be TRBD2 (6 bases). The germline gives CDR1 LGHNA, CDR2 YSLEER. The CDR3 loop spans 15 amino acids. Trimming pared 3 bases from V and 5 bases from J, leaving 14 bases between. CDR3 DNA: TGCGCCAGCAGCCAGAATAGCGGAACTAACAATGAGCAGTTCTTC. Translated: CASSQNSGTNNEQFF.

This chain joins TRBV18 and TRBJ1-5; D is ambiguous. Germline V gene data show CDR1 as KGHSH and CDR2 as LQKENI. The CDR3 is 13 amino acids. Trimming stripped 3 bases from V and 5 bases from J, with 8 bases between. The CDR3 DNA sequence: TGTGCCAGCTCACCCCACACGGATCAGCCCCAGCATTTT. Its translation: CASSPHTDQPQHF.

The chain uses TRBV7-2 and TRBJ2-7; TRBD2 aligns across 7 bases. The junction had 3 bases not matched to a gene; V was cut back by 1 base and J by 3 bases. The germline gives CDR1 SGHTA, CDR2 FQGNSA. The CDR3 is made up of 14 amino acids. DNA of the CDR3: TGTGCCAGCAGCTTAGGACTAGCAATCTACGAGCAGTACTTC. This encodes CASSLGLAIYEQYF.

This chain connects TRBV5-1 to TRBJ1-2; 11 positions match TRBD1. This CDR3 comprises 15 residues. Germline CDR1 SGHRS, CDR2 YFSETQ. With V trimmed by 4 bases and J by 1 base, 3 bases remained unmatched. CDR3: CASSAGQGDNYGYTF. The CDR3 DNA reads as TGCGCCAGCAGCGCGGGACAGGGGGATAACTATGGCTACACCTTC.

J is TRBJ1-4 and V is TRBV6-1; the D gene is possibly TRBD1 (6 bases). The CDR3 length is 15 residues. Germline V gene sequence: CDR1 MNHNS, CDR2 SASEGT. V lost 4 bases, J lost 0 bases, and 9 bases lay in between. CDR3 bases: TGTGCCAGCAGTGTGACAGGCCCAACTAATGAAAAACTGTTTTTT. Translated, it gives CASSVTGPTNEKLFF.

This clone turned up a few times. The rearrangement uses TRBV2 and TRBJ2-5; D gene unclear. In germline, CDR1 is SNHLY, CDR2 FYNNEI. With 6 bases removed from V and 4 bases from J, the gap between germline ends came to 9 bases. This CDR3 region has 12 residues. The CDR3 protein is CASRLPTETQYF. CDR3 DNA sequence: TGTGCCAGCAGGCTTCCCACAGAGACCCAGTACTTC.

This sequence joins TRBV5-4 and TRBJ2-2; the match to TRBD1 covers 8 bases. The CDR3 covers 15 residues. V shed 4 bases, J shed 9 bases, and the junction held 11 bases outside the gene matches. CDR1 and CDR2 from the germline V gene are SGHNT and YYREEE (reference sequence). Here the CDR3 reads CASSPGRQGRRELFF. In DNA form, the CDR3 reads TGTGCCAGCAGCCCGGGCCGACAGGGGAGACGGGAGCTGTTTTTT.

This clone occurred once. This sequence joins TRBV18 and TRBJ2-7; TRBD1 matches at 8 bases. V lost 1 base, J lost 3 bases, and 5 bases stayed unmatched. This CDR3 region has 15 residues. Germline V gene lookup returns CDR1 KGHSH and CDR2 LQKENI. CDR3 amino acids: CASSPLRDRLYEQYF. CDR3 sequence (DNA): TGTGCCAGCTCACCACTCCGGGACAGGCTCTACGAGCAGTACTTC.

The V call is TRBV2, the J call TRBJ2-7; D remains ambiguous. Germline CDR1 and CDR2: SNHLY and FYNNEI. Trimming removed 4 bases from V and 3 bases from J, with 7 bases in between. The CDR3 totals 12 residues. This chain's CDR3 is CASSVSLYEQYF. The CDR3 DNA reads TGTGCCAGCAGTGTCTCTCTCTACGAGCAGTACTTC.

This clone was recorded only once. CDR3 region: CATSKQGPLHF. The DNA of the CDR3 is TGTGCCACCAGCAAACAGGGGCCCCTCCACTTT. J is TRBJ1-6 and V is TRBV15, with 7 bases fitting TRBD1. This CDR3 contains 11 residues. Germline trimming cut 4 bases from V and 13 bases from J; bases unmatched to any gene: 1. The germline CDR1 and CDR2 sequences are LNHNV and YYDKDF (reference sequence).